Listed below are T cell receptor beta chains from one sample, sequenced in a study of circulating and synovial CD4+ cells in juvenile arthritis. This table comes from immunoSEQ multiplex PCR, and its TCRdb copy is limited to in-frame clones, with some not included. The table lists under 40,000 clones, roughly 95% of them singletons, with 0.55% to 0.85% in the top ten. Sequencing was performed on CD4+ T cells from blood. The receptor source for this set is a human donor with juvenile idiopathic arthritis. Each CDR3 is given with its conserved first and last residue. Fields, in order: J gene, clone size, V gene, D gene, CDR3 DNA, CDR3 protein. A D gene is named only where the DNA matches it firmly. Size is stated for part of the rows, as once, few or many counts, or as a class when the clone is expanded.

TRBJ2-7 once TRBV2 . TGTGCCACCCGTCCGGGGGTGCGAGAGCAGTACTTC CATRPGVREQYF
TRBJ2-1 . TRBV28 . TGTGCCAGCAGTTCCTCTCCGGGAGCTTACAATGAGCAGTTCTTC CASSSSPGAYNEQFF
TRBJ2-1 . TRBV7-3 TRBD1 TGTGCCAGCAGCTTAACGTTCGGACAGGGGGTGAGTGAGCAGTTCTTC CASSLTFGQGVSEQFF
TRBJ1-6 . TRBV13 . TGTGCCAGCAGCTTATATCTGCTGAGGAATTCCCCCCTCCACTTT CASSLYLLRNSPLHF
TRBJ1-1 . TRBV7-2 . TGTGCCAGCATCCGGGGGGGAGAGAACACTGAAGCTTTCTTT CASIRGGENTEAFF
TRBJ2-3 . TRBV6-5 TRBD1 TGTGCCAGCAGCCGCCGGGACAGGGGCACAGATACGCAGTATTTT CASSRRDRGTDTQYF
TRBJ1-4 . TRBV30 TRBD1 TGTGCCTGGAATTCGGGACAGGGCAATGAAAAACTGTTTTTT CAWNSGQGNEKLFF
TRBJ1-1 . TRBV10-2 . TGCGCCAGCAGTGAGTGGGGCGTAGGAACTGAAGCTTTCTTT CASSEWGVGTEAFF
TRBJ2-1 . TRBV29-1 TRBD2 TGCAGCGTTGATTTGTTTAGCGGGAGGGCCAACAATGAGCAGTTCTTC CSVDLFSGRANNEQFF
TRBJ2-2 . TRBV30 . TGTGCCTGGAGAGGTCTGGCGGTGAACACCGGGGAGCTGTTTTTT CAWRGLAVNTGELFF
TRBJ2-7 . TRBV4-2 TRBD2 TGTGCCAGCAGCCAAGAGGGGCAGGGAGGGTACGAGCAGTACTTC CASSQEGQGGYEQYF
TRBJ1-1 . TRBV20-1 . TGCAGCCTGGGAGGCACTGAAGCTTTCTTT CSLGGTEAFF
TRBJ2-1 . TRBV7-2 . TGTGCCAGCAGCCTCGACAGGACCTACAATGAGCAGTTCTTC CASSLDRTYNEQFF
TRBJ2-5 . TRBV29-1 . TGCAGCGTTGAAACAGGACAAGAGACCCAGTACTTC CSVETGQETQYF
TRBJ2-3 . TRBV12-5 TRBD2 TGTGCTAGTGGTTTATCTCTAGCGGGGTCCGCAGATACGCAGTATTTT CASGLSLAGSADTQYF
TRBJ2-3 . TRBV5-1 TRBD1 TGCGCCAGCAGCTCTAGGACAGGGTTCCTGGCAGATACGCAGTATTTT CASSSRTGFLADTQYF
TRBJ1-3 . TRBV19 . TGTGCCAGTAACAGGGCACAGGCTGGAAACACCATATATTTT CASNRAQAGNTIYF
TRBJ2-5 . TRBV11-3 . TGTGCCAGCAGCTTAAAAGCAGGGATCCAAGAGACCCAGTACTTC CASSLKAGIQETQYF
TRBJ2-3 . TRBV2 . TGTGCCAGCAGTGGCGGGAGCACAGATACGCAGTATTTT CASSGGSTDTQYF
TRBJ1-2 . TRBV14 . TGTGCCATCAGCCAAGCCCGCGGGGGTGGTGGCTACACCTTC CAISQARGGGGYTF
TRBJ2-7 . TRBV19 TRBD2 TGTGCCAGCCGGCGGCTAGCGGGCGCCTACGAGCAGTACTTC CASRRLAGAYEQYF
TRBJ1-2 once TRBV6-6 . TGTGCCAGCCGACAGGACTATGGCTACACCTTC CASRQDYGYTF
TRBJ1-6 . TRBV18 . TGTGCCAGCTCACCAATGACCCCTTTTTATAGGGAGGCTAATTCACCCCTCCACTTT CASSPMTPFYREANSPLHF
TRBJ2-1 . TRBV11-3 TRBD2 TGTGCCAGCAGCTTAGGGGGAGGGGCCTACAATGAGCAGTTCTTC CASSLGGGAYNEQFF
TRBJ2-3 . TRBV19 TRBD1 TGTGCCAGTAGCCGCGGACAGGTTTTTTCGGATACGCAGTATTTT CASSRGQVFSDTQYF
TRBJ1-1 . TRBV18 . TGTGCCAGCTCACCCCGCCGCCCCGGCGGGGGAATGAACACTGAAGCTTTCTTT CASSPRRPGGGMNTEAFF
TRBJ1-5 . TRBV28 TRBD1 TGTGCCAGCAGTTTATACTCCCCACGACAGGGGGCGAGGAGCAATCAGCCCCAGCATTTT CASSLYSPRQGARSNQPQHF
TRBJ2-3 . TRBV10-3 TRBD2 TGTGCCATCAGTGGTGGTAGCGGGACAGATACGCAGTATTTT CAISGGSGTDTQYF
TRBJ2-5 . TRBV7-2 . TGTGCCAGCAGCCCCTGGGGGAAGCGGGCGGAAGAGACCCAGTACTTC CASSPWGKRAEETQYF
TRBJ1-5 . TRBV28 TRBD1 TGTGCCAGCAGTCCCTCGGGAGGGGGCGTTTCAAGCAATCAGCCCCAGCATTTT CASSPSGGGVSSNQPQHF
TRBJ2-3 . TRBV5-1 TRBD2 TGCGCCAGCAGCTTGGCGGCTAGCGGGAGCGGCACAGATACGCAGTATTTT CASSLAASGSGTDTQYF
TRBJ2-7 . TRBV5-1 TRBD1 TGCGCCAGCAGCTCGGGGCGAATGGGGGACAGGGACTACGAGCAGTACTTC CASSSGRMGDRDYEQYF
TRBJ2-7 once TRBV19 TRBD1 TGTGCCAGTAGTATAGTACAGGGGGGATACTACGAGCAGTACTTC CASSIVQGGYYEQYF
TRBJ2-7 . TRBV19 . TGTGCCAGTGGCGGTAGGGGGACCTACGAGCAGTACTTC CASGGRGTYEQYF
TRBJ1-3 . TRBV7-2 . TGTGCCAGCAGCCAAGAGGGCTCCTCTGGAAACACCATATATTTT CASSQEGSSGNTIYF
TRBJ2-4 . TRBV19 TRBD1 TGTGCCAGTAGTCCAACAGGGGTTTCCAAAAACATTCAGTACTTC CASSPTGVSKNIQYF
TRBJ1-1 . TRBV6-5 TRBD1 TGTGCCAGCAGTTACGATTTCAGGGGGCGCGGAGCTTTCTTT CASSYDFRGRGAFF
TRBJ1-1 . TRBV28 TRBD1 TGTGCCAGCACCCCACCACAGGGGGCAATCACTGAAGCTTTCTTT CASTPPQGAITEAFF
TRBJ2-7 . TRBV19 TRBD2 TGTGCCAGCTCAAAAGTCGGGACTAGCGGCTCCTACGAGCAGTACTTC CASSKVGTSGSYEQYF
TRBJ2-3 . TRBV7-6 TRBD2 TGTGCCAGCAGCTTGGGGACTAGCGGCACAGATACGCAGTATTTT CASSLGTSGTDTQYF
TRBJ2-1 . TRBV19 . TGTGCCAGTGGGGGCCCGCGCAGGGCCCATGAGCAGTTCTTC CASGGPRRAHEQFF
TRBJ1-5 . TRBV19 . TGTGCCAGTAGTAGTGAACTTTCCGTAACGCAGCCCCAGCATTTT CASSSELSVTQPQHF
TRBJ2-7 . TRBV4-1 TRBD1 TGCGCCAGCAGCCAGCCCTTTAGGGGGCCCGAGCAGTACTTC CASSQPFRGPEQYF
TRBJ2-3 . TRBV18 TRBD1 TGTGCCAGCTCACCACAACGTGGACAGGACACAGATACGCAGTATTTT CASSPQRGQDTDTQYF
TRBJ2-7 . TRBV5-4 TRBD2 TGTGCCAGCAGCTTGGACGGCGCTAGCGGGAGGACCTACGAGCAGTACTTC CASSLDGASGRTYEQYF
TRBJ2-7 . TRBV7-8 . TGTGCCAGCAGCTTAGCGGTACTGCCCACCTACGAGCAGTACTTC CASSLAVLPTYEQYF
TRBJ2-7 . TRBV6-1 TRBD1 TGTGCCAGCAGACAGGGGGTTTCCTACGAGCAGTACTTC CASRQGVSYEQYF
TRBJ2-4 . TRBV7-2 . TGTGCCAGCACCACCCAGGGTGCCAAAAACATTCAGTACTTC CASTTQGAKNIQYF
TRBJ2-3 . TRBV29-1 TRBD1 TGCAGCTCACAGGGGAGATTGACAGATACGCAGTATTTT CSSQGRLTDTQYF
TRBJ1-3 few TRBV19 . TGTGCCAGTAGTATAACGCAGGCTGGAAACACCATATATTTT CASSITQAGNTIYF
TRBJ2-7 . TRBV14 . TGTGCCAGCAGCCGGGACTCATCCTACGAGCAGTACTTC CASSRDSSYEQYF
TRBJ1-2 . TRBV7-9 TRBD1 TGTGCCAGCAGTCGACAGGGGGCCATATCTAACTATGGCTACACCTTC CASSRQGAISNYGYTF
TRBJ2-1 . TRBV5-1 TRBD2 TGCGCCAGCAGTCTAGCGGGAGGGCATGATGAGCAGTTCTTC CASSLAGGHDEQFF
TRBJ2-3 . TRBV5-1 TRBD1 TGCGCCAGCACCCCCTCGACAGGGTTGATCACAGATACGCAGTATTTT CASTPSTGLITDTQYF
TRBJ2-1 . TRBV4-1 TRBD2 TGCGCCAGCAGCCAGCTGAGGGAGGGCCTTCGCGATGAGCAGTTCTTC CASSQLREGLRDEQFF
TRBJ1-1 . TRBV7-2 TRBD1 TGTGCCAGCAGCTTAGTACGGACAGGCAGCGAAGCTTTCTTT CASSLVRTGSEAFF
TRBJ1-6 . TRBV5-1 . TGCGCCAGCAGCTTGGGTCTGAATTCACCCCTCCACTTT CASSLGLNSPLHF
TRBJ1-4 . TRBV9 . TGTGCCAGCAGCGCCACGGGGGGGAATAATGAAAAACTGTTTTTT CASSATGGNNEKLFF